One sample yielded the 7 T cell receptor beta chains listed below, sequenced in a study of cytomegalovirus exposure and HLA in healthy donors. PCR amplification relied on 60 Vbeta primers (plus 13 Jbeta primers). Profiling relied on immunoSEQ multiplex PCR, and the TCRdb table lists in-frame clones only, not all of them. Of 110,000 or so clones in the sample, 60% to 85% were seen once. Sequencing was done on a sample of PBMCs. These receptors originate from a male donor in good health and CMV-seronegative.

This clone was seen only a few times. The CDR3 sequence is CASSQDATGVQNEQFF. In DNA form, the CDR3 reads TGCGCCAGCAGCCAAGACGCGACAGGGGTTCAGAATGAGCAGTTCTTC. J is TRBJ2-1 and V is TRBV4-1; 8 bases match TRBD1. This CDR3 is 16 amino acids long. V was pared by 0 bases and J by 7 bases, with 8 bases of the junction left unmatched. Germline V gene lookup returns CDR1 MGHRA and CDR2 YSYEKL.

The rearrangement links TRBV2 to TRBJ1-4, with D unresolved. Germline V gene sequence: CDR1 SNHLY, CDR2 FYNNEI. The CDR3 extends over 13 amino acids. V was cut by 4 bases and J by 8 bases, with 11 bases left in between. In nucleotides, the CDR3 is TGTGCCAGCAGTGCTGGACTCCGAGAAAAACTGTTTTTT. Encoded protein: CASSAGLREKLFF.

Only a few counts were recorded for this clone. This chain connects TRBV19 to TRBJ1-2, with D uncertain. The CDR3 loop spans 15 amino acids. In germline, CDR1 is LNHDA, CDR2 SQIVND (reference sequence). V dropped 2 bases and J dropped 5 bases, with 15 bases sitting between them. The DNA of the CDR3 is TGTGCCAGTAGTATAACCCCCCCGAGGAGGTATGGCTACACCTTC. Its translation: CASSITPPRRYGYTF. The entire variable domain, with the rest obtained from reference TRBV19 and TRBJ1-2, is as follows: DGGITQSPKYLFRKEGQNVTLSCEQNLNHDAMYWYRQDPGQGLRLIYYSQIVNDFQKGDIAEGYSVSREKKESFPLTVTSAQKNPTAFYLCASSITPPRRYGYTFGSGTRLTVV.

The chain has TRBV7-2 and TRBJ2-1; D is uncertain. The V gene lost 7 bases and the J gene lost 0 bases, with 7 bases spanning the gap. In germline, CDR1 is SGHTA, CDR2 FQGNSA. The CDR3 is 13 residues long. The CDR3 is CASTPSSYNEQFF. Here the CDR3 DNA reads TGTGCCAGCACCCCGAGCTCCTACAATGAGCAGTTCTTC.

The chain links TRBV15 to TRBJ1-4; possible D gene TRBD1, 5 bases. The CDR3 is made up of 16 amino acids. Trimming left V 0 bases short and J 5 bases short, with 13 bases between. Germline CDR1 LNHNV, CDR2 YYDKDF (reference sequence). CDR3 bases: TGTGCCACCAGCAGAGATAGAGGCGGGGCGAATGAAAAACTGTTTTTT. Residues: CATSRDRGGANEKLFF.

V gene TRBV29-1 combines with J gene TRBJ1-2; D is unclear. Trimming took 3 bases from V and 4 from J, leaving 15 bases between them. The CDR3 extends over 14 amino acids. Germline CDR1 reads SQVTM; CDR2 reads ANQGSEA. CDR3 nucleotide sequence: TGCAGCGTTGAGCGAGAAATCCCCCCCTATGGCTACACCTTC. It is translated as CSVEREIPPYGYTF.

The chain joins TRBV9 to TRBJ1-3, with unresolved D. V lost 1 base and J 4 bases, leaving 9 bases between the germline ends. Germline CDR1 SGDLS, CDR2 YYNGEE. This CDR3 is built from 14 residues. CDR3 sequence: CASSVFGSGNTIYF. The CDR3 coding sequence is TGTGCCAGCAGCGTATTCGGGTCCGGAAACACCATATATTTT.